A selection of T cell receptor beta chains follows, all from one sample in a study of identical twins. TCRdb re-called the 5' RACE reads with MiXCR, one entry per CDR3 protein. The sample lists 300,000 to 400,000 distinct CDR3 sequences; 9% to 15% were seen once. A further study also used this sample, focusing on yellow fever vaccine responses in identical twins.

Sequencing used CD8+ T cells sorted from blood. Every receptor here comes from a woman aged 18-29 years in good health. Each CDR3 is given with its conserved first and last residue. The D gene is left open where the match is weak. Some rows mark clone size as missing; the rest say once, few, many or name a class of expanded clone.

v_call	d_call	clone_size	j_call	cdr3_aa	cdr3_nt
TRBV6-5	-	few	TRBJ2-5	CASSYSSGWTETQYF	TGTGCCAGCAGTTACTCGTCAGGGTGGACGGAGACCCAGTACTTC
TRBV7-8	-	-	TRBJ2-1	CASSFARDTAGSSYNEQFF	TGTGCCAGCAGCTTCGCGCGCGACACCGCGGGGAGCTCCTACAATGAGCAGTTCTTC
TRBV7-6	-	few	TRBJ2-5	CASSLLGGDETQYF	TGTGCCAGCAGCTTGCTAGGGGGTGATGAGACCCAGTACTTC
TRBV29-1	-	many	TRBJ2-1	CSVPIMNEQFF	TGCAGCGTCCCAATAATGAATGAGCAGTTCTTC
TRBV20-1	-	many	TRBJ2-5	CSGKQQETQYF	TGCAGTGGGAAACAACAAGAGACCCAGTACTTC
TRBV20-1	-	few	TRBJ2-1	CSAGTEYNEQFF	TGCAGTGCCGGGACGGAGTACAATGAGCAGTTCTTC
TRBV7-8	-	-	TRBJ2-3	CASSLVRLGYTDTQYF	TGTGCCAGCAGCTTAGTACGGCTTGGATACACAGATACGCAGTATTTT
TRBV12-3/TRBV12-4	-	-	TRBJ1-1	CASSLNTGWDTEAFF	TGTGCCAGCAGTTTAAATACAGGTTGGGACACTGAAGCTTTCTTT
TRBV2	-	-	TRBJ2-7	CASRKYEQYF	TGTGCCAGCAGAAAGTACGAGCAGTACTTC
TRBV12-3/TRBV12-4	-	-	TRBJ2-2	CASSSRTDSTGELFF	TGTGCCAGCAGTTCCCGGACTGATAGCACCGGGGAGCTGTTTTTT
TRBV7-7	TRBD1	once	TRBJ2-1	CASSFTQGAGEQFF	TGTGCCAGCAGCTTCACACAGGGGGCTGGGGAGCAGTTCTTC
TRBV7-2	TRBD1	few	TRBJ1-2	CASSLGRQGAYGYTF	TGTGCCAGCAGCTTAGGGAGACAGGGGGCGTATGGCTACACCTTC
TRBV5-1	-	few	TRBJ2-2	CASSLTSGSGELFF	TGCGCCAGCAGCTTGACCTCAGGGTCCGGGGAGCTGTTTTTT
TRBV6-1	-	few	TRBJ1-1	CASSEGKGKNTEAFF	TGTGCCAGCAGTGAAGGAAAGGGAAAAAACACTGAAGCTTTCTTT
TRBV4-1	-	-	TRBJ1-1	CASSQLSRDEAFF	TGCGCCAGCAGCCAACTAAGCCGGGACGAAGCTTTCTTT
TRBV9	-	-	TRBJ1-2	CASSARGDGLYLGYTF	TGTGCCAGCAGCGCCCGAGGGGACGGACTCTATCTTGGCTACACCTTC
TRBV20-1	TRBD2	-	TRBJ2-1	CSARDTGGGYEQFF	TGCAGTGCTAGAGATACGGGAGGGGGTTATGAGCAGTTCTTC
TRBV5-5	TRBD2	-	TRBJ2-7	CASSLREIAGGYEQYF	TGTGCCAGCAGCCTCCGGGAAATAGCGGGAGGGTACGAGCAGTACTTC
TRBV6-1	-	few	TRBJ1-1	CASSQLWTAEAFF	TGTGCCAGCAGCCAACTATGGACAGCTGAAGCTTTCTTT
TRBV6-5	-	few	TRBJ1-2	CASTKGVYGYTF	TGTGCCAGCACCAAGGGGGTCTATGGCTACACCTTC
TRBV15	-	few	TRBJ2-7	CATSRDRAGSYEQYF	TGTGCCACCAGCAGAGATCGGGCAGGCTCCTACGAGCAGTACTTC
TRBV29-1	-	-	TRBJ2-7	CSVEDYRDSYEQYF	TGCAGCGTTGAAGATTACAGGGACTCCTACGAGCAGTACTTC
TRBV6-5	-	many	TRBJ2-7	CASGSLSYEQYF	TGTGCCAGCGGGAGTCTTTCCTACGAGCAGTACTTC
TRBV5-6	TRBD2	many	TRBJ2-3	CASSLFVTSGATDTQYF	TGTGCCAGCAGCTTGTTTGTGACTAGCGGGGCCACAGATACGCAGTATTTT
TRBV11-1	TRBD2	-	TRBJ2-3	CASSQGTSGATDTQYF	TGTGCCAGCAGCCAAGGGACTAGCGGGGCCACAGATACGCAGTATTTT
TRBV24-1	TRBD1	-	TRBJ2-5	CATSDSTGGTGYRETQYF	TGTGCCACCAGTGATTCCACGGGCGGGACAGGGTATCGGGAGACCCAGTACTTC
TRBV6-4	TRBD2	-	TRBJ2-5	CASSEKAGDQETQYF	TGTGCCAGCAGTGAAAAAGCGGGGGATCAAGAGACCCAGTACTTC
TRBV10-1	-	few	TRBJ2-1	CASSDPPGTLHHNEQFF	TGCGCCAGCAGTGACCCCCCCGGGACACTCCACCACAATGAGCAGTTCTTC
TRBV27	-	many	TRBJ2-7	CASSGTANPGHEQYF	TGTGCCAGCAGTGGGACTGCCAACCCAGGCCACGAGCAGTACTTC
TRBV2	-	few	TRBJ2-1	CASNGSPNEQFF	TGTGCCAGCAACGGGTCTCCTAATGAGCAGTTCTTC
TRBV7-3	TRBD2	-	TRBJ2-3	CASRASGTSSDTQYF	TGTGCCAGCAGGGCTAGCGGGACATCCTCAGATACGCAGTATTTT
TRBV20-1	TRBD2	few	TRBJ2-3	CSAYSGGRTDTQYF	TGCAGTGCTTATAGCGGGGGGCGCACAGATACGCAGTATTTT
TRBV5-1	TRBD2	few	TRBJ2-1	CASSLASSGGSYNEQFF	TGCGCCAGCAGCTTGGCCTCCAGCGGGGGGTCCTACAATGAGCAGTTCTTC
TRBV5-1	TRBD1	-	TRBJ2-1	CASQGQGATEQFF	TGCGCCAGCCAGGGACAGGGGGCGACTGAGCAGTTCTTC
TRBV25-1	TRBD1	few	TRBJ2-2	CASSERDRGVTGELFF	TGTGCCAGCAGTGAGAGGGACAGGGGAGTCACCGGGGAGCTGTTTTTT
TRBV11-2	TRBD2	-	TRBJ2-3	CASSLVGRGDSTDTQYF	TGTGCCAGCAGCTTAGTGGGGCGGGGGGACAGCACAGATACGCAGTATTTT
TRBV5-1	TRBD2	many	TRBJ2-1	CASSLTSGYNEQFF	TGCGCCAGCAGCTTGACTAGCGGGTACAATGAGCAGTTCTTC
TRBV2	-	many	TRBJ2-7	CASTRLDTYEQYF	TGTGCCAGCACTCGACTGGATACCTACGAGCAGTACTTC
TRBV7-6	TRBD1	-	TRBJ2-3	CASSRTGVGDTQYF	TGTGCCAGCAGCCGGACAGGGGTGGGAGATACGCAGTATTTT
TRBV12-3/TRBV12-4	TRBD2	few	TRBJ2-7	CASSPRTSGRAYIYEQYF	TGTGCCAGCAGCCCAAGGACTAGCGGGAGGGCTTACATCTACGAGCAGTACTTC